This is a list of T cell receptor beta chains from one sample in a study of read filtering for tumor transcriptome and immune sequencing. MiXCR, run by TCRdb on the reads, gives a single entry per CDR3 protein. The sample carries some 130,000 distinct CDR3 sequences, roughly 13% recorded once. Sequenced sample: a population of CD138-negative cells sorted from bone marrow. These receptors all come from a donor at least 40 years old with multiple myeloma. Both conserved end residues are part of each CDR3. A D gene is named only where the DNA matches it firmly. A row's size may be missing; if present it is once, few, many or a size class.

clone size: many; J gene: TRBJ2-1; V gene: TRBV3-1; D gene: NA; CDR3 protein: CASSQGTIEQFF; CDR3 DNA: TGTGCCAGCAGCCAAGGCACGATTGAGCAGTTCTTC
clone size: many; J gene: TRBJ2-1; V gene: TRBV7-9; D gene: NA; CDR3 protein: CASSLDSGLWNEQFF; CDR3 DNA: TGTGCCAGCAGCTTGGACAGTGGTCTATGGAATGAGCAGTTCTTC
clone size: few; J gene: TRBJ2-7; V gene: TRBV20-1; D gene: TRBD2; CDR3 protein: CSAHDFVAGVEQYF; CDR3 DNA: TGCAGTGCTCACGACTTTGTAGCGGGAGTGGAGCAGTACTTC
clone size: NA; J gene: TRBJ2-7; V gene: TRBV28; D gene: TRBD2; CDR3 protein: CASRPTSHPYEQYF; CDR3 DNA: TGTGCCAGCAGACCGACTAGCCACCCCTACGAGCAGTACTTC
clone size: many; J gene: TRBJ1-1; V gene: TRBV27; D gene: TRBD1; CDR3 protein: CASSSVPGGLRRNTEAFF; CDR3 DNA: TGTGCCAGCAGTTCCGTCCCAGGGGGCCTACGGAGGAACACTGAAGCTTTCTTT
clone size: many; J gene: TRBJ2-2; V gene: TRBV12-3/TRBV12-4; D gene: TRBD1; CDR3 protein: CATKGQANTGELFF; CDR3 DNA: TGTGCCACCAAGGGACAGGCGAACACCGGGGAGCTGTTTTTT
clone size: many; J gene: TRBJ2-1; V gene: TRBV20-1; D gene: NA; CDR3 protein: CSASENLAITYNEQFF; CDR3 DNA: TGCAGTGCTAGTGAAAACCTAGCGATTACCTACAATGAGCAGTTCTTC
clone size: few; J gene: TRBJ2-3; V gene: TRBV5-1; D gene: NA; CDR3 protein: CASSLERTDTQYF; CDR3 DNA: TGCGCCAGCAGCTTGGAACGCACAGATACGCAGTATTTT
clone size: many; J gene: TRBJ2-1; V gene: TRBV6-5; D gene: NA; CDR3 protein: CASSYSSGSVGNEQFF; CDR3 DNA: TGTGCCAGCAGTTACTCGAGCGGGTCTGTTGGCAATGAGCAGTTCTTC
clone size: few; J gene: TRBJ2-7; V gene: TRBV3-1; D gene: TRBD2; CDR3 protein: CASSQGGRSYGQYF; CDR3 DNA: TGTGCCAGCAGCCAAGGCGGGAGGTCCTACGGGCAGTACTTC
clone size: many; J gene: TRBJ2-1; V gene: TRBV3-1; D gene: TRBD1; CDR3 protein: CASSRRQGQGYYNEQFF; CDR3 DNA: TGTGCCAGCAGCCGACGCCAGGGACAGGGCTACTACAATGAGCAGTTCTTC
clone size: many; J gene: TRBJ1-1; V gene: TRBV12-3/TRBV12-4; D gene: NA; CDR3 protein: CASSLFDGRAFF; CDR3 DNA: TGTGCCAGCAGTTTATTTGATGGGCGAGCTTTCTTT
clone size: few; J gene: TRBJ2-5; V gene: TRBV20-1; D gene: NA; CDR3 protein: CSARDRPEVSHQETQYF; CDR3 DNA: TGCAGTGCTAGAGATCGACCGGAGGTGAGCCACCAAGAGACCCAGTACTTC
clone size: NA; J gene: TRBJ2-5; V gene: TRBV6-5; D gene: NA; CDR3 protein: CASKLTRGLGETQYF; CDR3 DNA: TGTGCCAGCAAGCTGACAAGGGGCCTCGGAGAGACCCAGTACTTC
clone size: NA; J gene: TRBJ2-7; V gene: TRBV7-2; D gene: TRBD2; CDR3 protein: CASSLTSGSGYEQYF; CDR3 DNA: TGTGCCAGCAGCTTGACTAGCGGGAGTGGGTACGAGCAGTACTTC